This T cell receptor beta chain was identified in a study of tumor-infiltrating lymphocytes in primary liver carcinoma. Background on the study: Lesions, classed as T1-T3 N0M0, spanned 4.2 to 10 cm across. Each of the samples returned roughly 3.5 to 8 million productive TCRbeta reads (a yield similar across tissue types).

Concerning this clonotype itself: Antigen specificity is unknown. One end of the junction varies from germline; a read error may be responsible.

Unsorted bulk tissue (about 20-30 mg) underwent RNA and DNA co-extraction. Study-wide results and limits: It was in tumors, not blood, that the top-250-clone fraction was significantly higher (p = 0.039). The proportion of top clones found throughout all five tumor regions was only about 7.5-25%.

CDR1 and CDR2 (germline): SGHDT, YYEEEE. This CDR3 is built from 15 residues. A primer in the constant region served to generate TCR beta cDNA from 500 to 600 ng of total RNA. Library construction for TCR beta comprised three nested multiplex PCR rounds performed with slightly modified ARM-PCR. It was with TRBV1-TRBV30 forward primers and a C-beta reverse primer that the first two PCR rounds were run, at roughly 11 cycles each. A single record per CDR3 protein comes from TCRdb applying MiXCR to the multiplex PCR reads. In the table there are about 190,000 distinct CDR3 sequences, over 80% of which are singletons.

Sequencing was done on a sample of tumor tissue from primary liver carcinoma. This clonotype originated in a man aged 40-49 years with primary liver carcinoma and hepatitis B virus infection. The J gene is TRBJ2-5, the V gene TRBV5-6; 9 bases map to TRBD1. The CDR3 spells CASSFPYRGLQTQYF. DNA for the CDR3: TGTGCGAGCAGCTTTCCGTACAGGGGGCTCCAGACCCAGTACTTC.